The next 14 T cell receptor beta chains were all read from a single sample in a study of beta chain features in type 1 diabetes. Since all of the isolated RNA was reverse transcribed, expressed TCRB transcripts were what got sequenced. Only in-frame clones appear in the TCRdb table, and some are missing; sequencing was by immunoSEQ multiplex PCR. The sample records 900,000 or so clones, 17% being singletons. The sequenced sample was naive CD4+ T cells from blood. The receptors here all came from a woman aged 18 to 35 in good health.

The J gene is TRBJ1-2, the V gene TRBV4-2, with TRBD1 matching over 7 bases. The CDR3 is 17 amino acids. Germline V CDR1 and CDR2: LGHNA, YNFKEQ. Trimming removed 1 base from V and 1 base from J; junction bases left unmatched: 9. The CDR3 loop is CASSQGPRDRNNYGYTF. CDR3 nucleotide sequence: TGTGCCAGCAGCCAAGGGCCCCGGGACAGAAATAACTATGGCTACACCTTC.

This clone was counted only a few times. The V call is TRBV2, the J call TRBJ1-2; D is undetermined. V was clipped by 8 bases and J by 2 bases, with 12 bases between them. Germline V lookup: CDR1 SNHLY, CDR2 FYNNEI. The CDR3 consists of 13 residues. CDR3 bases: TGTGCCAGCGTGCGGGATGCCAACTATGGCTACACCTTC. As protein: CASVRDANYGYTF.

Only a few counts were recorded for this clone. This chain uses TRBV6-5 with TRBJ2-1; D not resolved. CDR1 is MNHEY, CDR2 SVGAGI, per germline. This CDR3 has 14 amino acids. Trimming shortened V by 0 bases and J by 12 bases, and 15 bases separated the two germline ends. In DNA form, the CDR3 reads TGTGCCAGCAGTTACTCCCAGACTTTCGCTGGGCAGTTCTTC. This codes for CASSYSQTFAGQFF.

This chain uses TRBV7-9 with TRBJ2-3; possibly TRBD2 for D (6 bases). The CDR3 is made up of 13 amino acids. Germline CDR1 is SEHNR and CDR2 is FQNEAQ (reference sequence). The V end lost 6 bases, the J end lost 3 bases, and 10 bases lay between the germline ends. CDR3 region: CASSRSGTDTQYF. In nucleotides, the CDR3 is TGTGCCAGCAGTAGAAGCGGGACAGATACGCAGTATTTT.

The chain uses TRBV2 and TRBJ1-4; the match to TRBD1 covers 7 bases. V lost 6 bases and J lost 2; bases outside the gene matches: 6. This CDR3 contains 15 residues. Germline loops: CDR1 SNHLY, CDR2 FYNNEI. The DNA for the CDR3 is TGTGCCAGCAGCGAGAGGGGGCCTACTAATGAAAAACTGTTTTTT. This encodes CASSERGPTNEKLFF. The variable domain in full, with the rest retrieved from reference TRBV2 and TRBJ1-4, is EPEVTQTPSHQVTQMGQEVILRCVPISNHLYFYWYRQILGQKVEFLVSFYNNEISEKSEIFDDQFSVERPDGSNFTLKIRSTKLEDSAMYFCASSERGPTNEKLFFGSGTQLSVL.

This clone was observed a handful of times. The rearrangement uses TRBV5-6 and TRBJ2-7; 8 positions agree with TRBD1. The CDR3 covers 13 residues. J was trimmed by 4 bases and V by 7 bases; bases with no gene match: 7. The germline gives CDR1 SGHDT, CDR2 YYEEEE. The CDR3 spells CASGRQGTYEQYF. Here the CDR3 DNA reads TGTGCCAGCGGGAGACAGGGGACGTACGAGCAGTACTTC. The whole variable domain, filled in from reference TRBV5-6 and TRBJ2-7, reads DAGVTQSPTHLIKTRGQQVTLRCSPKSGHDTVSWYQQALGQGPQFIFQYYEEEERQRGNFPDRFSGHQFPNYSSELNVNALLLGDSALYLCASGRQGTYEQYFGPGTRLTVT.

This chain connects TRBV6-1 to TRBJ2-4; D is possibly TRBD1 (6 bases). Trimming removed 1 base from V and 0 bases from J, with 13 bases in between. CDR3 length: 17 amino acids. Germline V gene sequence: CDR1 MNHNS, CDR2 SASEGT. Written as DNA, the CDR3 is TGTGCCAGCAGTGAAGTTTTTGGACAGATAGCCAAAAACATTCAGTACTTC. It encodes CASSEVFGQIAKNIQYF.

A single count supports this clone. V is TRBV13 and J is TRBJ1-1; perhaps TRBD1 as D (5 bases). Trimming stripped 6 bases from V and 5 bases from J, with 13 bases between. Germline V gene data show CDR1 as PRHDT and CDR2 as FYEKMQ (reference sequence). The CDR3 runs 13 residues. In DNA form, the CDR3 reads TGTGCCAGCAGTCAGACAGCCGGAACTGAAGCTTTCTTT. This encodes CASSQTAGTEAFF.

The chain links TRBV19 to TRBJ2-5, with D possibly matching TRBD2 (5 bases). Germline CDR1 LNHDA, CDR2 SQIVND (reference sequence). This CDR3 is 14 amino acids long. V was trimmed by 3 bases and J by 5 bases, leaving 13 bases between them. The CDR3 sequence: CASSITVSGETQYF. CDR3 coding DNA: TGTGCCAGTAGTATCACTGTATCGGGGGAGACCCAGTACTTC.

The chain employs TRBV5-1 and TRBJ2-3; D is uncertain. CDR1 SGHRS and CDR2 YFSETQ come from the germline V gene. The CDR3 consists of 14 residues. V was clipped by 0 bases and J by 2 bases, with 7 bases between them. The CDR3 coding sequence is TGCGCCAGCAGCTTGGGGCGACCCACAGATACGCAGTATTTT. The encoded protein is CASSLGRPTDTQYF.

This clone was counted a few times. This chain links TRBV19 with TRBJ1-5, with unresolved D. CDR3 length: 12 residues. V shed 4 bases and J shed 6 bases, with 7 bases lying between them. The V gene's germline CDR1 is LNHDA and CDR2 SQIVND (reference sequence). This chain's CDR3 is CASSNFGQPQHF. The CDR3 DNA follows: TGTGCCAGTAGTAACTTTGGTCAGCCCCAGCATTTT.

Notes on this clone: A much larger clone differs from this one at a single base, so this may be a read error. The rearrangement joins TRBV6-1 to TRBJ2-5; D unresolved. The CDR3 covers 10 residues. Germline loops: CDR1 MNHNS, CDR2 SASEGT. V was shortened by 3 bases and J by 5 bases, with 1 base between the two germline ends. The CDR3 DNA sequence: TGTGCCAGCAGTGACGAGACCCAGTACTTC. This codes for CASSDETQYF.

A few counts support this clone. The chain combines TRBV28 with TRBJ1-2, with D uncertain. Per germline, CDR1 MDHEN and CDR2 SYDVKM. The ends were cut back, 3 bases at V and 4 bases at J, with 9 bases in the middle. The CDR3 consists of 13 residues. CDR3 sequence: CASSLYQPYGYTF. The DNA for the CDR3 is TGTGCCAGCAGTTTGTACCAGCCCTATGGCTACACCTTC.

V gene TRBV7-2 combines with J gene TRBJ2-7; unclear D gene. This CDR3 comprises 14 residues. Per germline, CDR1 SGHTA and CDR2 FQGNSA. V was shortened by 6 bases and J by 4 bases, with 16 bases between the two germline ends. CDR3: CASRLDIMTYEQYF. In nucleotides, the CDR3 is TGTGCCAGCAGATTGGATATAATGACATACGAGCAGTACTTC.